This TCR beta chain stems from a study of response to subunit inactivated influenza vaccine. Study-wide points: Only a handful of new T cells, the authors suggested, are recruited with each seasonal influenza vaccination.

This clonotype has more than one count but fewer than ten. The target antigen is unknown. Each CDR3 protein is one row after TCRdb ran MiXCR on the RT-PCR reads. The sample holds hundreds of thousands of distinct CDR3 sequences; 7.6% are singletons and the top ten take 10% to 15%. The specimen comprised PBMCs from blood, sampled 23 months after vaccination. This clonotype originated in a man aged 50 to 75 who received an inactivated influenza vaccine.

CDR3 coding DNA: TGTGCCAGCAGCGGGGGACAGCAGAATGAGCAGTTCTTC. As protein: CASSGGQQNEQFF. J is TRBJ2-1 and V is TRBV3-1; 7 nucleotides agree with TRBD1. V was pared by 5 bases and J by 7 bases, with 5 bases of the junction left unmatched. The CDR3 consists of 13 residues. Germline values: CDR1 LGHDT, CDR2 YNNKEL (reference sequence).